This TCR beta chain was found in a study of blood T cells in healthy people across ages. The CDR3 loop spans 17 amino acids. With V trimmed by 6 bases and J by 1 base, 8 bases remained unmatched. This clonotype was seen many times. It was with a sample-barcoded 5' primer and a J-beta primer mix that a second PCR of about 6 to 12 cycles was run. Every cDNA molecule carried a tag from a template-switch adaptor bearing 12 random nucleotides. TCRdb passed the 5' RACE reads through MiXCR, listing each CDR3 protein once. The sample yields over 550,000 distinct CDR3 sequences, around 31% seen once. Every sample gave at least 6 micrograms of total RNA when it was extracted.

The chain is built from TRBV12-3 or TRBV12-4 and TRBJ2-1, with 11 nucleotides matching TRBD1. The clonotype comes from a woman at least 80 years old in good health. Specimen: blood. The CDR3 loop reads CASSGTGQGGSYNEQFF. The CDR3 DNA sequence: TGTGCCAGCAGCGGAACGGGACAGGGGGGGTCCTACAATGAGCAGTTCTTC.